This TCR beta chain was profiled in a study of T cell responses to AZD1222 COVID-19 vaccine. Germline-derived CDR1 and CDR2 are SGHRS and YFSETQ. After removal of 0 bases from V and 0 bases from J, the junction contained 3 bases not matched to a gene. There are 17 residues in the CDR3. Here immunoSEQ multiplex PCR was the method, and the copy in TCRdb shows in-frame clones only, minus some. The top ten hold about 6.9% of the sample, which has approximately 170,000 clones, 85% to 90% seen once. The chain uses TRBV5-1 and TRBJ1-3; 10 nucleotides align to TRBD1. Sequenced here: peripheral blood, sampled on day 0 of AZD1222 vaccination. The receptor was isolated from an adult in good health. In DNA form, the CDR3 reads TGCGCCAGCAGCTTGGAGGGACAGGGGAACTCTGGAAACACCATATATTTT. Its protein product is CASSLEGQGNSGNTIYF.